The rows below give T cell receptor beta chains drawn from one sample of a study of cytomegalovirus exposure and HLA in healthy donors. Profiling relied on immunoSEQ multiplex PCR, and the TCRdb table lists in-frame clones only, not all of them. The sample contains about 150,000 clones, over 80% of which appear only once. The specimen was PBMCs. The receptors originated from a male donor in good health and CMV-seronegative. The CDR3 runs from the conserved cysteine through the conserved F or W. The order of the fields is D gene, clone size, J gene, V gene, CDR3 protein, CDR3 DNA. D genes are given only for firm matches. Size is omitted from some rows. Given values are once, few, many or a class for expanded clones.

TRBD1	NA	TRBJ1-5	TRBV2	CASNRQGAASNQPQHF	TGTGCCAGCAACCGACAGGGGGCGGCTAGCAATCAGCCCCAGCATTTT
NA	NA	TRBJ2-5	TRBV19	CASSPSGERQETQYF	TGTGCCAGTAGTCCATCCGGGGAAAGGCAAGAGACCCAGTACTTC
NA	NA	TRBJ2-7	TRBV2	CASSNPSSSYEQYF	TGTGCCAGCAGTAACCCCTCTAGCTCCTACGAGCAGTACTTC
NA	NA	TRBJ1-3	TRBV6-5	CASSQDSSGNTIYF	TGTGCCAGCAGCCAAGACAGCTCTGGAAACACCATATATTTT
TRBD2	once	TRBJ2-3	TRBV10-3	CAIRGVSGATDTQYF	TGTGCCATCAGGGGCGTTAGCGGGGCCACAGATACGCAGTATTTT
TRBD1	NA	TRBJ1-5	TRBV5-8	CASSLDRGPQPQHF	TGTGCCAGCAGTTTGGACAGGGGGCCTCAGCCCCAGCATTTT
TRBD2	NA	TRBJ2-1	TRBV14	CASSQDLPGTSGRVINEQFF	TGTGCCAGCAGCCAAGATCTCCCCGGGACTAGCGGGAGGGTAATTAATGAGCAGTTCTTC
NA	few	TRBJ2-1	TRBV4-3	CASSQDRQNNEQFF	TGCGCCAGCAGCCAAGACAGGCAGAACAATGAGCAGTTCTTC
NA	NA	TRBJ2-1	TRBV19	CASVFGGRANEQFF	TGTGCCAGTGTTTTCGGTGGGCGGGCAAATGAGCAGTTCTTC
NA	NA	TRBJ2-1	TRBV5-1	CASSLATAPSSYNEQFF	TGCGCCAGCAGCTTGGCGACAGCGCCTAGCTCCTACAATGAGCAGTTCTTC
TRBD1	NA	TRBJ1-1	TRBV18	CASSGPGQKNTEAFF	TGTGCCAGCTCGGGCCCGGGACAGAAGAACACTGAAGCTTTCTTT
NA	NA	TRBJ2-7	TRBV15	CATSSNSYEQYF	TGTGCCACCAGCAGCAACTCCTACGAGCAGTACTTC
TRBD2	NA	TRBJ2-7	TRBV7-9	CASSSPLAGGPYEQYF	TGTGCCAGCAGCTCCCCTCTAGCGGGGGGACCCTACGAGCAGTACTTC
NA	NA	TRBJ2-5	TRBV7-9	CASSLPGAGETQYF	TGTGCCAGCAGCCTCCCGGGAGCGGGAGAGACCCAGTACTTC
NA	NA	TRBJ2-1	TRBV13	CASSLGVPAGEQFF	TGTGCCAGCAGCTTAGGGGTCCCGGCGGGTGAGCAGTTCTTC